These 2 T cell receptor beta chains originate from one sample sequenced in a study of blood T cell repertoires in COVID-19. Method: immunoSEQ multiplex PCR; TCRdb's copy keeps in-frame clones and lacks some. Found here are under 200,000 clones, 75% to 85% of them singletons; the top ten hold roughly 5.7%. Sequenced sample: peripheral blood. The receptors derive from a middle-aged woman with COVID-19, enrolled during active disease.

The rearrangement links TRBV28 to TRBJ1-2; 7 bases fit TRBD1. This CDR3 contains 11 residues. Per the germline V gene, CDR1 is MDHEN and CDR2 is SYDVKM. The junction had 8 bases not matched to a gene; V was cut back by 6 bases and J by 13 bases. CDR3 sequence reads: CASRAETGCTF. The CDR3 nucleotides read TGTGCCAGCAGAGCCGAGACAGGGTGCACCTTC.

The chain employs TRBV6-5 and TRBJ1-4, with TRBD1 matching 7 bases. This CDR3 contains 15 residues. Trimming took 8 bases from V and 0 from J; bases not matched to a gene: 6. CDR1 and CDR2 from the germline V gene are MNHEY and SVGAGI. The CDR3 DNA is TGTGCCAGCGGCCGGGACAGCACAACTAATGAAAAACTGTTTTTT. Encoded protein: CASGRDSTTNEKLFF.